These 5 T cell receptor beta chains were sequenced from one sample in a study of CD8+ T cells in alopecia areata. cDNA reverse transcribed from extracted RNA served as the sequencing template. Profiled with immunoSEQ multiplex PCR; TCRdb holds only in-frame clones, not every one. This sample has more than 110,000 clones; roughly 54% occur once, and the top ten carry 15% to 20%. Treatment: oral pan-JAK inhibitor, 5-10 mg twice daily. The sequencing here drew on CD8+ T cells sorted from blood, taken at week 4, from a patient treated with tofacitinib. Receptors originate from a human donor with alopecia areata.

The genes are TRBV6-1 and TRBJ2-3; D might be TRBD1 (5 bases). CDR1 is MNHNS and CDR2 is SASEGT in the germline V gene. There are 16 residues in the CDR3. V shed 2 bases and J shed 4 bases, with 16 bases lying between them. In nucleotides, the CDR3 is TGTGCCAGCAGTGAACATGGCAGGGCAAGATCAGATACGCAGTATTTT. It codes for CASSEHGRARSDTQYF.

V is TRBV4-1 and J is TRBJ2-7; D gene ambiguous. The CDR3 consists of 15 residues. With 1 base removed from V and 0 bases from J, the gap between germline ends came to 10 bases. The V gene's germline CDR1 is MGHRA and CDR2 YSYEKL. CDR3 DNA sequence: TGCGCCAGCAGCCAAGTGGCGGCGGACTCCTACGAGCAGTACTTC. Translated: CASSQVAADSYEQYF.

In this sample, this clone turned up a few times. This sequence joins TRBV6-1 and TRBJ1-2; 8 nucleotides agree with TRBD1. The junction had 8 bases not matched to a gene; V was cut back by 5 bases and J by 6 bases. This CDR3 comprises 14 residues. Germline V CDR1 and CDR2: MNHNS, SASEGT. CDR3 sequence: CASSSDRGQNGYTF. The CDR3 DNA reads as TGTGCCAGCAGTTCTGACAGGGGACAAAATGGCTACACCTTC.

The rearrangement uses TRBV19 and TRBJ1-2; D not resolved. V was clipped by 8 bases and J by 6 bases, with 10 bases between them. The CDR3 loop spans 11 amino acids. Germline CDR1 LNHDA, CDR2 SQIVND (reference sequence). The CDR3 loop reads CASFGGHGYTF. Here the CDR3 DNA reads TGTGCCAGTTTTGGAGGGCATGGCTACACCTTC. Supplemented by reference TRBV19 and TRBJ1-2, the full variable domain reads DGGITQSPKYLFRKEGQNVTLSCEQNLNHDAMYWYRQDPGQGLRLIYYSQIVNDFQKGDIAEGYSVSREKKESFPLTVTSAQKNPTAFYLCASFGGHGYTFGSGTRLTVV.

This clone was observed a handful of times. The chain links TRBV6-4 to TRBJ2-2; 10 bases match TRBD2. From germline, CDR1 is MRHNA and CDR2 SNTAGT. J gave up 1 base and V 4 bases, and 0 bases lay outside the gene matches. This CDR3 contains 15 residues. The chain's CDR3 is CASSGTSGNTGELFF. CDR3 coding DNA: TGTGCCAGCAGTGGGACTAGCGGGAACACCGGGGAGCTGTTTTTT.